Following are 27 T cell receptor beta chains from one sample sequenced in a study of blood T cell repertoires in COVID-19. Clones were sequenced by immunoSEQ multiplex PCR, and TCRdb holds only the in-frame ones, with some missing. Among hundreds of thousands of clones listed, approximately 83% were seen once. The sequencing sample was made of PBMCs or T cells enriched from blood (not recorded which). The source is a woman aged 40 to 55 who had been exposed to COVID-19.

To note about this clone: One end of the junction fails to match germline, which may point to a read error. The chain couples TRBV6-1 to TRBJ2-2, with 7 bases that match TRBD2. CDR1 and CDR2 (germline): MNHNS, SASEGT. The CDR3 runs to 15 residues. CDR3 nucleotides: TGTGCCAGCATTGAAAGCGGGGTAGGCACCGGGGAGCTGTTTTTT. Its protein is CASIESGVGTGELFF.

The chain has TRBV19 and TRBJ2-1, with 8 bases lining up with TRBD1. V shed 4 bases and J 3 bases; nucleotides not matched to a gene: 8. This CDR3 spans 16 amino acids. CDR1 LNHDA and CDR2 SQIVND come from the germline V gene (reference sequence). Here the CDR3 DNA reads TGTGCCAGTAGTACCCCAGGACAGGGATACTACAATGAGCAGTTCTTC. Translated, it gives CASSTPGQGYYNEQFF. The whole variable domain, filled in from reference TRBV19 and TRBJ2-1, reads DGGITQSPKYLFRKEGQNVTLSCEQNLNHDAMYWYRQDPGQGLRLIYYSQIVNDFQKGDIAEGYSVSREKKESFPLTVTSAQKNPTAFYLCASSTPGQGYYNEQFFGPGTRLTVL.

This clone was observed a few times. CDR3 loop: CASSLDGNYGYTF. In DNA form, the CDR3 reads TGTGCCAGCAGTTTAGACGGGAACTATGGCTACACCTTC. V gene TRBV28 combines with J gene TRBJ1-2; D uncertain. Germline V lookup: CDR1 MDHEN, CDR2 SYDVKM. The V gene lost 2 bases and the J gene lost 2 bases, with 6 bases spanning the gap. CDR3 size: 13 residues.

J is TRBJ1-1 and V is TRBV11-2; D is ambiguous. This CDR3 contains 16 residues. Trimming removed 1 base from V and 0 bases from J, with 12 bases in between. Germline CDR1 is SGHAT and CDR2 is FQNNGV. Here the CDR3 DNA reads TGTGCCAGCAGCTTAGGGGCTTTAGGAATGAACACTGAAGCTTTCTTT. This translates into CASSLGALGMNTEAFF.

The chain joins TRBV30 to TRBJ2-7; D unclear. Trimming took off 4 bases at V and 0 bases at J, with 7 bases between the two ends. Germline V gene sequence: CDR1 GTSNPN, CDR2 SVGIG (reference sequence). The CDR3 extends over 12 amino acids. The CDR3 DNA sequence: TGTGCCTGGACGCCGGGCTCCTACGAGCAGTACTTC. Translated, it gives CAWTPGSYEQYF.

This clone was seen only a few times. This CDR3 is also generated by other DNA sequences in the sample. J is TRBJ2-1 and V is TRBV19, with 9 bases identical to TRBD2. J lost 4 bases, V lost 2 bases, and 3 bases had no gene match. Germline CDR1 and CDR2: LNHDA and SQIVND (reference sequence). The CDR3 runs 15 residues. The CDR3 region is CASSISSGGYNEQFF. The CDR3 nucleotides are TGTGCCAGTAGTATATCCAGCGGGGGGTACAATGAGCAGTTCTTC.

The chain combines TRBV2 with TRBJ1-1; D remains ambiguous. The germline V gene encodes CDR1 SNHLY and CDR2 FYNNEI. The CDR3 consists of 14 residues. Trimming shortened V by 1 base and J by 6 bases, and 12 bases separated the two germline ends. The DNA for the CDR3 is TGTGCCAGCAGTGAAGTCATGCAAGCACCTGAAGCTTTCTTT. Its translation is CASSEVMQAPEAFF.

The chain uses TRBV5-1 and TRBJ2-3, with a tentative D call TRBD1 (6 bases). CDR1 and CDR2 from the germline V gene are SGHRS and YFSETQ. With 0 bases removed from V and 7 bases from J, the gap between germline ends came to 12 bases. This CDR3 spans 14 amino acids. The CDR3 DNA reads TGCGCCAGCAGCTTGGGCGCAGGGGCAAATACGCAGTATTTT. Residues: CASSLGAGANTQYF.

V and J are TRBV5-5 and TRBJ2-3; 7 bases are shared with TRBD2. Germline CDR1 is SGHKS and CDR2 is YYEKEE (reference sequence). V was clipped by 3 bases and J by 2 bases; unmatched bases: 3. The CDR3 length is 14 residues. The CDR3 sequence is CASSSRDYTDTQYF. CDR3 bases: TGTGCCAGCAGCTCCCGGGACTACACAGATACGCAGTATTTT.

The chain uses TRBV6-2 or TRBV6-3 and TRBJ2-3; 7 nucleotides align to TRBD2. Trimming at V came to 6 bases and at J to 1 base, leaving 10 bases not matched to a gene. The germline V gene has CDR1 MNHEY and CDR2 SVGEGT. The CDR3 spans 16 residues. The CDR3 loop is CASSQTGLAGTDTQYF. CDR3 sequence (DNA): TGTGCCAGCAGCCAAACCGGGCTAGCGGGCACAGATACGCAGTATTTT.

The chain is built from TRBV5-8 and TRBJ1-1, with D possibly matching TRBD1 (5 bases). V dropped 2 bases and J dropped 1 base, with 9 bases sitting between them. This CDR3 spans 14 amino acids. Germline V CDR1 and CDR2: SGHTS, YDEGEE. CDR3 residues: CASSFDGGNTEAFF. CDR3 bases: TGTGCCAGCAGCTTTGACGGGGGGAACACTGAAGCTTTCTTT.

The V call is TRBV9, the J call TRBJ2-7; 14 bases match TRBD2. The CDR3 contains 16 residues. V lost 3 bases, J lost 5 bases, and 7 bases stayed unmatched. Germline CDR1 and CDR2: SGDLS and YYNGEE. CDR3 region: CASSAWTSGGFNEQYF. Here the CDR3 DNA reads TGTGCCAGCAGCGCCTGGACTAGCGGGGGGTTCAACGAGCAGTACTTC.

This clone has only a few counts. The CDR3 sequence: CASSLRGPGNTIYF. The CDR3 region has the DNA TGTGCCAGCAGCCTCAGGGGTCCTGGAAACACCATATATTTT. The chain has TRBV7-9 and TRBJ1-3, with D possibly matching TRBD1 (6 bases). Germline lookup yields CDR1 SEHNR and CDR2 FQNEAQ (reference sequence). The CDR3 is 14 residues long. V was pared by 5 bases and J by 2 bases, with 10 bases between.

The CDR3 region is CASSRALDRIGNTIYF. DNA of the CDR3: TGTGCCAGCAGCCGCGCTCTGGACAGGATCGGAAACACCATATATTTT. This sequence joins TRBV5-5 and TRBJ1-3, with TRBD1 matching 7 bases. V lost 4 bases to trimming and J lost 4 bases; unmatched junction nucleotides: 11. Germline CDR1 reads SGHKS; CDR2 reads YYEKEE (reference sequence). The CDR3 extends over 16 amino acids. Combining the CDR3 with reference TRBV5-5 and TRBJ1-3 gives the whole variable domain DAGVTQSPTHLIKTRGQQVTLRCSPISGHKSVSWYQQVLGQGPQFIFQYYEKEERGRGNFPDRFSARQFPNYSSELNVNALLLGDSALYLCASSRALDRIGNTIYFGEGSWLTVV.

The rearrangement uses TRBV6-5 and TRBJ1-5, with D maybe TRBD1 (5 bases). The CDR3 consists of 14 residues. V lost 6 bases, J lost 3 bases, and 12 bases lay in between. CDR1 and CDR2 (germline): MNHEY, SVGAGI. The CDR3 spells CASRITGVNQPQHF. In DNA, the CDR3 is TGTGCCAGCAGGATTACAGGTGTCAATCAGCCCCAGCATTTT.

The chain uses TRBV3-1 (or the pseudogene TRBV3-2) and TRBJ1-5, with a weak D call TRBD1 (6 bases). V was shortened by 1 base and J by 6 bases, with 10 bases between the two germline ends. The CDR3 is 14 amino acids. Germline V gene lookup returns CDR1 LGHDT and CDR2 YNNKEL (reference sequence). The CDR3 DNA reads TGTGCCAGCAGCCAAGTCAGAGGGGGTCAGCCCCAGCATTTT. Its protein is CASSQVRGGQPQHF.

This sequence joins TRBV29-1 and TRBJ2-3; 9 nucleotides align to TRBD1. V was clipped by 7 bases and J by 2 bases; unmatched bases: 7. CDR3 length: 14 amino acids. Germline-derived CDR1 and CDR2 are SQVTM and ANQGSEA. The chain's CDR3 is CSAWTGANTDTQYF. CDR3 nucleotides: TGCAGCGCCTGGACAGGGGCTAACACAGATACGCAGTATTTT.

V is TRBV5-6 and J is TRBJ1-2, with D uncertain. Germline V gives CDR1 SGHDT, CDR2 YYEEEE. The CDR3 contains 12 residues. Trimming took off 4 bases at V and 4 bases at J, with 8 bases between the two ends. The CDR3 protein is CASSQAFYGYTF. CDR3 nucleotide sequence: TGTGCCAGCAGCCAGGCCTTCTATGGCTACACCTTC.

The V call is TRBV9, the J call TRBJ1-1; 7 nucleotides line up with TRBD1. Per germline, CDR1 SGDLS and CDR2 YYNGEE. Unmatched junction bases numbered 7, after V lost 3 bases and J lost 5 bases. This CDR3 contains 14 residues. The CDR3 loop is CASSERDSSTEAFF. The CDR3 nucleotides read TGTGCCAGCAGCGAACGGGACAGTTCTACTGAAGCTTTCTTT.

This clone was observed once. J is TRBJ2-7 and V is TRBV5-5; 12 nucleotides line up with TRBD1. Germline V gives CDR1 SGHKS, CDR2 YYEKEE (reference sequence). After removal of 4 bases from V and 7 bases from J, the junction contained 12 bases not matched to a gene. The CDR3 runs 16 residues. The CDR3 nucleotides are TGTGCCAGCAGCCCCGCCCCGGGACAGGGGGCGTGGGAGCAGTACTTC. Residues: CASSPAPGQGAWEQYF.

This sequence joins TRBV13 and TRBJ1-1; D might be TRBD1 (5 bases). The V and J ends lost 4 bases and 5 bases respectively, with 20 bases between them. The CDR3 is 16 residues long. CDR1 and CDR2 (germline): PRHDT, FYEKMQ (reference sequence). CDR3 loop: CASSSFNSQGSTEAFF. CDR3 sequence (DNA): TGTGCCAGCAGCTCATTCAACTCTCAGGGAAGTACTGAAGCTTTCTTT.

V is TRBV7-3 and J is TRBJ1-1; 9 nucleotides align to TRBD1. This CDR3 region has 15 residues. V lost 5 bases and J lost 5; bases outside the gene matches: 9. From germline, CDR1 is SGHTA and CDR2 FQGTGA. The CDR3 loop reads CASSPGDRAGTEAFF. Written as DNA, the CDR3 is TGTGCCAGCAGCCCAGGGGACAGGGCGGGGACTGAAGCTTTCTTT. The full variable domain, in which reference TRBV7-3 and TRBJ1-1 provide the parts outside the CDR3, is GAGVSQTPSNKVTEKGKYVELRCDPISGHTALYWYRQSLGQGPEFLIYFQGTGAADDSGLPNDRFFAVRPEGSVSTLKIQRTERGDSAVYLCASSPGDRAGTEAFFGQGTRLTVV.

The genes are TRBV29-1 and TRBJ2-7, with TRBD1 identical over 7 bases. Germline loops: CDR1 SQVTM, CDR2 ANQGSEA. This CDR3 is built from 16 residues. The trim removed 3 bases at V and 6 bases at J, leaving 17 bases unmatched. CDR3 in DNA: TGCAGCGTTGAGGCCCCAGGGACAGTTTACCGGAGCGAGCAGTACTTC. It codes for CSVEAPGTVYRSEQYF.

The V and J genes are TRBV25-1 and TRBJ1-1; 7 bases are shared with TRBD1. Germline CDR1 MGHDK, CDR2 SYGVNS. J lost 0 bases, V lost 6 bases, and 10 bases had no gene match. The CDR3 loop spans 16 amino acids. The CDR3 protein is CASRTYRGGLNTEAFF. In nucleotides, the CDR3 is TGTGCCAGCAGGACCTACAGGGGAGGTTTGAACACTGAAGCTTTCTTT.

In this sample, this clone turned up once. This chain uses TRBV7-8 with TRBJ2-3, with a tentative D call TRBD1 (5 bases). V was cut by 5 bases and J by 0 bases, with 9 bases left in between. The CDR3 is 14 residues long. The germline CDR1 and CDR2 sequences are SGHVS and FQNEAQ. This CDR3 reads CASSRTLSTDTQYF. The CDR3 DNA sequence: TGTGCCAGCAGCCGGACACTTAGCACAGATACGCAGTATTTT.

This chain uses TRBV4-1 with TRBJ1-6; 10 nucleotides align to TRBD1. The CDR3 covers 20 residues. With V trimmed by 1 base and J by 0 bases, 9 bases remained unmatched. Per germline, CDR1 MGHRA and CDR2 YSYEKL. The CDR3 DNA follows: TGCGCCAGCAGCCAAGTCCCGAGGGGACAGGGGTTCTCCTATAATTCACCCCTCCACTTT. It yields the protein CASSQVPRGQGFSYNSPLHF.

The chain uses TRBV5-1 and TRBJ1-1; 10 bases match TRBD1. This CDR3 has 13 residues. Trimming removed 4 bases from V and 4 bases from J; junction bases left unmatched: 1. Germline V CDR1 and CDR2: SGHRS, YFSETQ. The CDR3 nucleotides are TGCGCCAGCAGCGGGGACAGGGGCACTGAAGCTTTCTTT. Encoded protein: CASSGDRGTEAFF.